A selection of T cell receptor beta chains follows, all from one sample in a study of Ad26.COV2.S vaccination and SARS-CoV-2 variants. The protocol was immunoSEQ multiplex PCR, while the TCRdb copy is restricted to in-frame clones and leaves out a portion. The sample includes 350,000 to 500,000 clones, less than 95% of them seen just once. This sample comprised peripheral blood, obtained in a trial of Ad26.COV2.S vaccine versus placebo. The receptors stem from a person between 18 and 65 years old who received the Ad26.COV2.S COVID-19 vaccine or a placebo. Each CDR3 is given with its conserved first and last residue. D genes are given only for firm matches. For some rows the clone size is stated as once, few or many, or as a class when expanded; others skip it.

J gene: TRBJ2-7
D gene: TRBD2
clone size: NA
V gene: TRBV28
CDR3 protein: CASSLYGRASYEQYF
CDR3 DNA: TGTGCCAGCAGTTTATACGGGAGGGCCTCCTACGAGCAGTACTTC

J gene: TRBJ2-3
D gene: TRBD1
clone size: NA
V gene: TRBV11-2
CDR3 protein: CASSLDSPTGRGYEDTQYF
CDR3 DNA: TGTGCCAGCAGCTTAGATAGCCCGACCGGCAGGGGGTATGAAGATACGCAGTATTTT

J gene: TRBJ2-2
D gene: NA
clone size: NA
V gene: TRBV7-3
CDR3 protein: CASSLGGNGELFF
CDR3 DNA: TGTGCCAGCAGCTTAGGGGGAAACGGGGAGCTGTTTTTT

J gene: TRBJ1-5
D gene: NA
clone size: NA
V gene: TRBV11-2
CDR3 protein: CASSLGLQGSSNQPQHF
CDR3 DNA: TGTGCCAGCAGCTTAGGTTTACAGGGAAGTAGCAATCAGCCCCAGCATTTT

J gene: TRBJ2-1
D gene: TRBD1
clone size: NA
V gene: TRBV19
CDR3 protein: CASSTSGTAYYNEQFF
CDR3 DNA: TGTGCCAGTAGTACGTCCGGGACAGCGTACTACAATGAGCAGTTCTTC

J gene: TRBJ1-5
D gene: TRBD1
clone size: NA
V gene: TRBV10-3
CDR3 protein: CAISEGQGYLQPQHF
CDR3 DNA: TGTGCCATCAGTGAGGGACAGGGGTATCTTCAGCCCCAGCATTTT

J gene: TRBJ1-1
D gene: NA
clone size: NA
V gene: TRBV12-3/TRBV12-4
CDR3 protein: CASSLTRNTEAFF
CDR3 DNA: TGTGCCAGCAGTCTTACTCGGAACACTGAAGCTTTCTTT

J gene: TRBJ2-1
D gene: NA
clone size: NA
V gene: TRBV2
CDR3 protein: CASSGGKAYNEQFF
CDR3 DNA: TGTGCCAGCAGTGGGGGTAAGGCTTACAATGAGCAGTTCTTC

J gene: TRBJ2-1
D gene: NA
clone size: NA
V gene: TRBV4-3
CDR3 protein: CASSQDVANSYNEQFF
CDR3 DNA: TGCGCCAGCAGCCAAGATGTAGCTAACTCCTACAATGAGCAGTTCTTC

J gene: TRBJ2-2
D gene: NA
clone size: once
V gene: TRBV5-5
CDR3 protein: CASSVGMTGELFF
CDR3 DNA: TGTGCCAGCAGCGTGGGTATGACCGGGGAGCTGTTTTTT

J gene: TRBJ2-1
D gene: NA
clone size: NA
V gene: TRBV9
CDR3 protein: CASSVGGRYNEQFF
CDR3 DNA: TGTGCCAGCAGCGTAGGCGGCAGATACAATGAGCAGTTCTTC

J gene: TRBJ2-3
D gene: TRBD2
clone size: NA
V gene: TRBV5-4
CDR3 protein: CASSRDYGDTQYF
CDR3 DNA: TGTGCCAGCAGCCGGGACTATGGGGATACGCAGTATTTT

J gene: TRBJ2-1
D gene: TRBD2
clone size: NA
V gene: TRBV5-1
CDR3 protein: CASSLKREGLYEQFF
CDR3 DNA: TGCGCCAGCAGCCTAAAGCGGGAGGGCCTCTATGAGCAGTTCTTC

J gene: TRBJ1-5
D gene: NA
clone size: NA
V gene: TRBV2
CDR3 protein: CASSEWADTDQPQHF
CDR3 DNA: TGTGCCAGCAGTGAATGGGCGGATACGGATCAGCCCCAGCATTTT

J gene: TRBJ2-5
D gene: TRBD2
clone size: NA
V gene: TRBV6-6
CDR3 protein: CASSYSKASGVETQYF
CDR3 DNA: TGTGCCAGCAGTTACTCGAAGGCTAGCGGGGTGGAGACCCAGTACTTC

J gene: TRBJ2-6
D gene: TRBD1
clone size: NA
V gene: TRBV3-1/TRBV3-2
CDR3 protein: CASSQAGQGVAFNSGANVLTF
CDR3 DNA: TGTGCCAGCAGCCAAGCGGGACAGGGGGTCGCGTTTAACTCTGGGGCCAACGTCCTGACTTTC

J gene: TRBJ1-3
D gene: NA
clone size: NA
V gene: TRBV3-1/TRBV3-2
CDR3 protein: CASSQESYRDSGNTIYF
CDR3 DNA: TGTGCCAGCAGCCAAGAATCTTACAGGGACTCTGGAAACACCATATATTTT

J gene: TRBJ2-2
D gene: NA
clone size: NA
V gene: TRBV30
CDR3 protein: CAWGTGTVGGELFF
CDR3 DNA: TGTGCCTGGGGTACCGGGACGGTGGGCGGGGAGCTGTTTTTT

J gene: TRBJ2-2
D gene: NA
clone size: NA
V gene: TRBV27
CDR3 protein: CASSPRIGPPGELFF
CDR3 DNA: TGTGCCAGCAGTCCAAGGATCGGGCCCCCCGGGGAGCTGTTTTTT

J gene: TRBJ2-3
D gene: NA
clone size: NA
V gene: TRBV5-4
CDR3 protein: CASSTLQGGATDTQYF
CDR3 DNA: TGTGCCAGCAGCACCTTACAGGGGGGGGCGACAGATACGCAGTATTTT

J gene: TRBJ1-3
D gene: TRBD1
clone size: NA
V gene: TRBV28
CDR3 protein: CASTPTGGGNTIYF
CDR3 DNA: TGTGCCAGCACCCCGACAGGGGGAGGAAACACCATATATTTT

J gene: TRBJ1-5
D gene: NA
clone size: few
V gene: TRBV7-8
CDR3 protein: CASSLGAGNQPQHF
CDR3 DNA: TGTGCCAGCAGCTTAGGGGCCGGGAATCAGCCCCAGCATTTT

J gene: TRBJ2-2
D gene: NA
clone size: NA
V gene: TRBV19
CDR3 protein: CASSILGQDTGELFF
CDR3 DNA: TGTGCCAGTAGTATTTTGGGACAAGACACCGGGGAGCTGTTTTTT